This T cell receptor (beta chain) was found in a study of cytomegalovirus exposure and HLA in healthy donors. General study findings and limits: The study listed approximately 170 cytomegalovirus-associated TCR beta chains.

V was cut by 5 bases and J by 5 bases, with 13 bases left in between. This CDR3 is 14 amino acids long. Germline CDR1 is SGHRS and CDR2 is YFSETQ. Of note for this clone: The antigen is undetermined.

Use of 60 Vbeta and 13 Jbeta primers characterized the PCR. Clones were sequenced by immunoSEQ multiplex PCR, and TCRdb holds only the in-frame ones, with some missing. In total, the table holds roughly 200,000 clones. This receptor was identified in a girl aged 2 to 9 in good health and CMV-seropositive. Sequences were obtained from PBMCs. The chain carries TRBV5-1 and TRBJ2-2; D call uncertain. The chain's CDR3 is CASRPIPETGELFF. The CDR3 DNA is TGCGCCAGCAGGCCGATCCCTGAGACCGGGGAGCTGTTTTTT.